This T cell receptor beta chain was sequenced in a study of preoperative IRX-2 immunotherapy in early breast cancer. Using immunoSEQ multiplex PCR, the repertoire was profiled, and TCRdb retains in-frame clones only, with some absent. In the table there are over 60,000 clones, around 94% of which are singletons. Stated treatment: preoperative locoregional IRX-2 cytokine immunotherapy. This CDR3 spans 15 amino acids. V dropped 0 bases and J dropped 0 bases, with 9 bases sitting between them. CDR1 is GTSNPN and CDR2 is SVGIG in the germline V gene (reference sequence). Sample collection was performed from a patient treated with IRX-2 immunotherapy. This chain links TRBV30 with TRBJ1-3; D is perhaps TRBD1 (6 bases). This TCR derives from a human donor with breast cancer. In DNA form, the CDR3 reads TGTGCCTGGAGTGTAGGGGGAGGCTCTGGAAACACCATATATTTT. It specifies CAWSVGGGSGNTIYF.